The 10 T cell receptor beta chains presented below share a single source sample, sequenced in a study of CD8 T cells in ankylosing spondylitis. Notes on the study in general: Characteristic of ankylosing spondylitis blood, it appeared, was a TCR beta motif comprising fewer than 10 highly homologous variants.

These receptors have no identified antigens. TCRdb recomputed calls from the 5' RACE reads with MiXCR, one row per CDR3 protein. This table has some 700,000 distinct CDR3 sequences, around 19% appearing once. Sequenced: blood, either unsorted or a sorted T cell fraction (not recorded which). All receptors derive from a male donor with ankylosing spondylitis.

This clonotype was seen more than once but under ten times. The chain couples TRBV5-1 to TRBJ2-4, with 9 nucleotides matching TRBD1. This CDR3 contains 17 residues. J lost 0 bases, V lost 4 bases, and 8 bases had no gene match. Germline CDR1 SGHRS, CDR2 YFSETQ. The CDR3 nucleotides read TGCGCCAGCAGCCTCCCCCCGGGACAGGGAGCCAAAAACATTCAGTACTTC. Protein product: CASSLPPGQGAKNIQYF.

The genes are TRBV29-1 and TRBJ2-4; no definite D call. CDR1 is SQVTM, CDR2 ANQGSEA, per germline. Between the trimmed V and J ends, which lost 4 bases and 5 bases, there was a span of 12 bases. This CDR3 contains 13 residues. The CDR3 DNA sequence: TGCAGCGTTGCCGGATACCCCGAAAACATTCAGTACTTC. This sequence encodes CSVAGYPENIQYF.

The chain uses TRBV12-3 or TRBV12-4 and TRBJ2-5; perhaps TRBD2 as D (7 bases). The CDR3 is 16 residues long. Trimming pared 2 bases from V and 4 bases from J, leaving 17 bases between. The CDR3 bases are TGTGCCAGCAGTTTACGGGGGGCAGGCCAGGGAGAGACCCAGTACTTC. Its protein product is CASSLRGAGQGETQYF.

V gene TRBV4-2 combines with J gene TRBJ2-7; D gene uncertain. The CDR3 has 14 residues. The V end lost 0 bases, the J end lost 6 bases, and 12 bases lay between the germline ends. Germline CDR1 and CDR2: LGHNA and YNFKEQ. The CDR3 spells CASSQDAARTEQYF. The DNA for the CDR3 is TGTGCCAGCAGCCAAGATGCGGCCAGAACCGAGCAGTACTTC.

Only a few counts were recorded for this clonotype. V usage is TRBV7-8 and J usage is TRBJ2-4, with 8 bases matching TRBD2. V dropped 1 base and J dropped 0; count of bases not matched to a gene: 14. Germline V gene sequence: CDR1 SGHVS, CDR2 FQNEAQ. CDR3 size: 20 residues. CDR3 sequence: CASSLGGAGGPPLAKNIQYF. The CDR3, as DNA: TGTGCCAGCAGCTTAGGGGGGGCGGGAGGACCCCCTTTAGCCAAAAACATTCAGTACTTC.

In its sample, this clonotype was seen a few times. The J gene is TRBJ2-7, the V gene TRBV12-3 or TRBV12-4; tentatively, D is TRBD2 (6 bases). V was shortened by 2 bases and J by 6 bases, with 17 bases between the two germline ends. The CDR3 is 15 residues long. CDR3 protein: CASSLTFSLRGEQYF. DNA of the CDR3: TGTGCCAGCAGTTTAACCTTTAGCCTGCGGGGCGAGCAGTACTTC.

The table lists this clonotype with a few counts. The genes are TRBV7-2 and TRBJ2-5; TRBD1 is a possible D gene (5 bases). The CDR3 is 16 amino acids. Trimming pared 1 base from V and 1 base from J, leaving 13 bases between. CDR1 is SGHTA, CDR2 FQGNSA, per germline. The CDR3 sequence is CASSLVPQGSQETQYF. The DNA of the CDR3 is TGTGCCAGCAGCTTAGTGCCCCAGGGCAGCCAAGAGACCCAGTACTTC.

The chain is built from TRBV7-9 and TRBJ2-7; D remains unclear. With 5 bases removed from V and 5 bases from J, the gap between germline ends came to 10 bases. Looked up from germline, CDR1 is SEHNR and CDR2 is FQNEAQ (reference sequence). The CDR3 contains 12 residues. CDR3 DNA: TGTGCCAGCAGCCAGGTGGGCGACGAGCAGTACTTC. This codes for CASSQVGDEQYF. The full variable domain, with the rest looked up from reference TRBV7-9 and TRBJ2-7, is DTGVSQNPRHKITKRGQNVTFRCDPISEHNRLYWYRQTLGQGPEFLTYFQNEAQLEKSRLLSDRFSAERPKGSFSTLEIQRTEQGDSAMYLCASSQVGDEQYFGPGTRLTVT.

The rearrangement uses TRBV7-9 and TRBJ2-6; D is uncertain. Trimming removed 11 bases at V and 4 bases at J, with 18 bases between. From germline, CDR1 is SEHNR and CDR2 FQNEAQ (reference sequence). The CDR3 has 15 residues. The CDR3 region has the DNA TGTGCCGGCGAGGAGTCTCCCAACGGGGCCAACGTCCTGACTTTC. Protein sequence: CAGEESPNGANVLTF.

V is TRBV5-1 and J is TRBJ1-1; D is uncertain. The germline CDR1 and CDR2 sequences are SGHRS and YFSETQ. This CDR3 region has 13 residues. The V end lost 2 bases, the J end lost 5 bases, and 10 bases lay between the germline ends. CDR3 coding DNA: TGCGCCAGCAGCTTCTGGATGGGTACTGAAGCTTTCTTT. It encodes CASSFWMGTEAFF. The entire variable domain, with the rest obtained from reference TRBV5-1 and TRBJ1-1, is as follows: KAGVTQTPRYLIKTRGQQVTLSCSPISGHRSVSWYQQTPGQGLQFLFEYFSETQRNKGNFPGRFSGRQFSNSRSEMNVSTLELGDSALYLCASSFWMGTEAFFGQGTRLTVV.